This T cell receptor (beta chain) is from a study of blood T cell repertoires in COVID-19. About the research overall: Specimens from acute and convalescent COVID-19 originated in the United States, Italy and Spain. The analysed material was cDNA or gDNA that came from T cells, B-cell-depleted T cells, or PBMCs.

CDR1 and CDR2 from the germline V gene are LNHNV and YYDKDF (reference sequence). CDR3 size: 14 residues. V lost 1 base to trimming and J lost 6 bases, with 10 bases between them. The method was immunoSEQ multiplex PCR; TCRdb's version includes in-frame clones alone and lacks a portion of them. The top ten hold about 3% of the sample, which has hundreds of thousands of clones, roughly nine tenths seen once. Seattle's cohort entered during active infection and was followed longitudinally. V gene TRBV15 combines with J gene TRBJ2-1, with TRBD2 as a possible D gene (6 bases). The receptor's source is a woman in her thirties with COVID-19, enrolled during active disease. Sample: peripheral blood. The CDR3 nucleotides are TGTGCCACCAGCAGAGGGGTGGGGGGCAATGAGCAGTTCTTC. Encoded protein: CATSRGVGGNEQFF.